The 29 T cell receptor beta chains given below trace back to one sample, sequenced in a study of T cell responses to AZD1222 COVID-19 vaccine. Libraries were prepared by immunoSEQ multiplex PCR; TCRdb keeps only in-frame clonotypes and omits some of them. The data show tens of thousands of clones, 75% to 85% seen once. The source material was peripheral blood, sampled on day 0 of AZD1222 vaccination. Every receptor here comes from an adult in good health.

V usage is TRBV9 and J usage is TRBJ2-7; 9 bases agree with TRBD2. The CDR3 has 14 residues. V lost 2 bases, J lost 3 bases, and 3 bases stayed unmatched. CDR1 and CDR2 (germline): SGDLS, YYNGEE. DNA of the CDR3: TGTGCCAGCAGCGTGACTAGCGGTGACTACGAGCAGTACTTC. Translated, it gives CASSVTSGDYEQYF. The full variable domain, with the rest looked up from reference TRBV9 and TRBJ2-7, is DSGVTQTPKHLITATGQRVTLRCSPRSGDLSVYWYQQSLDQGLQFLIQYYNGEERAKGNILERFSAQQFPDLHSELNLSSLELGDSALYFCASSVTSGDYEQYFGPGTRLTVT.

This clone was recorded a few times. This chain links TRBV6-5 with TRBJ2-1, with 11 positions matching TRBD2. This CDR3 comprises 13 residues. CDR1 and CDR2 (germline): MNHEY, SVGAGI. V was clipped by 6 bases and J by 6 bases; unmatched bases: 1. The DNA of the CDR3 is TGTGCCAGCAGACTAGCGGGAGCCAATGAGCAGTTCTTC. Amino acids: CASRLAGANEQFF.

The rearrangement uses TRBV30 and TRBJ1-2, with 10 positions matching TRBD1. With 3 bases clipped from V and 0 bases from J, the junction kept 7 bases outside the gene matches. In germline, CDR1 is GTSNPN, CDR2 SVGIG (reference sequence). This CDR3 contains 16 residues. Here the CDR3 DNA reads TGTGCCTGGAGCTGGACAGGGGGAGAAGCTAACTATGGCTACACCTTC. Translating gives CAWSWTGGEANYGYTF.

The chain recombines TRBV29-1 with TRBJ2-5, with D perhaps TRBD2 (5 bases). The CDR3 loop spans 12 amino acids. Germline CDR1 is SQVTM and CDR2 is ANQGSEA. The V end was cut by 5 bases, the J end by 5 bases, with 12 bases between. The CDR3 coding sequence is TGCAGCGTTCGGACTCATGGGGAGACCCAGTACTTC. Its protein is CSVRTHGETQYF.

This clone is classed as medium-sized. The chain couples TRBV7-8 to TRBJ2-3; 16 nucleotides match TRBD2. The germline CDR1 and CDR2 sequences are SGHVS and FQNEAQ. The CDR3 runs to 18 residues. J was trimmed by 4 bases and V by 4 bases; bases with no gene match: 8. CDR3 bases: TGTGCCAGCAGCTCGGGGACTAGCGGGGGGGCCTGGGCAGATACGCAGTATTTT. Translating it yields CASSSGTSGGAWADTQYF.

This clone was detected only once. The genes are TRBV5-5 and TRBJ2-7; D possibly corresponds to TRBD2 (5 bases). Germline V gene lookup returns CDR1 SGHKS and CDR2 YYEKEE (reference sequence). This CDR3 spans 13 amino acids. Deletions cut 0 bases from V and 5 bases from J, with 9 bases between. The CDR3 loop reads CASSLALGDEQYF. In DNA form, the CDR3 reads TGTGCCAGCAGCTTGGCGCTGGGAGACGAGCAGTACTTC.

The chain employs TRBV7-9 and TRBJ2-5; 7 bases are shared with TRBD2. Germline assignment: CDR1 SEHNR and CDR2 FQNEAQ (reference sequence). The CDR3 has 15 residues. After removal of 0 bases from V and 4 bases from J, the junction contained 5 bases not matched to a gene. The DNA of the CDR3 is TGTGCCAGCAGCTTAGCGCTGGGGGGGGGAGAGACCCAGTACTTC. Protein sequence: CASSLALGGGETQYF.

This sequence joins TRBV10-3 and TRBJ2-3, with TRBD2 matching 9 bases. The V gene's germline CDR1 is ENHRY and CDR2 SYGVKD. Trimming took 0 bases from V and 2 from J; bases not matched to a gene: 15. The CDR3 has 20 amino acids. The CDR3 nucleotides are TGTGCCATCAGTGAGTCACTCCCAATCATGACTAGCGGCCACACAGATACGCAGTATTTT. Translated: CAISESLPIMTSGHTDTQYF.

The rearrangement joins TRBV6-5 to TRBJ2-7; no definite D call. The CDR3 has 13 amino acids. Trimming left V 7 bases short and J 0 bases short, with 10 bases between. Germline values: CDR1 MNHEY, CDR2 SVGAGI. The chain's CDR3 is CASKDSLSYEQYF. CDR3 in DNA: TGTGCCAGCAAGGATAGCCTCTCCTACGAGCAGTACTTC.

This rearrangement joins TRBV28 to TRBJ1-2; 8 nucleotides agree with TRBD1. Germline CDR1 MDHEN, CDR2 SYDVKM. This CDR3 has 15 amino acids. The J segment lost 3 bases and the V segment lost 4 bases, leaving 7 bases of the junction unmatched. CDR3 amino acids: CASSSANRGYYGYTF. The CDR3 region has the DNA TGTGCCAGCAGTTCAGCGAACAGGGGGTACTATGGCTACACCTTC.

This clone was picked up a small number of times. V is TRBV6-5 and J is TRBJ2-7, with 8 bases aligning to TRBD1. The ends lost 2 bases at V and 2 bases at J; junction bases unmatched: 5. The CDR3 spans 15 residues. CDR1 is MNHEY, CDR2 SVGAGI, per germline. CDR3 DNA sequence: TGTGCCAGCAGTTACCTAAGGACAGGGACCTACGAGCAGTACTTC. Translated, it gives CASSYLRTGTYEQYF.

The chain employs TRBV7-3 and TRBJ2-2, with 8 bases that match TRBD2. Germline CDR1 reads SGHTA; CDR2 reads FQGTGA. This CDR3 has 17 residues. The V and J ends lost 2 bases and 5 bases, in that order; junction bases with no gene match: 10. CDR3 DNA: TGTGCCAGCAGCTTATTCTCCAGCGGGGGAGGTACCGGGGAGCTGTTTTTT. This gives the protein CASSLFSSGGGTGELFF.

This chain connects TRBV30 to TRBJ2-3; D is possibly TRBD1 or TRBD2 (5 bases each). V shed 6 bases and J shed 2 bases, with 9 bases lying between them. The CDR3 length is 12 residues. Germline-derived CDR1 and CDR2 are GTSNPN and SVGIG (reference sequence). DNA of the CDR3: TGTGCCTGTCTGGGGGACACAGATACGCAGTATTTT. The encoded protein is CACLGDTDTQYF.

The genes are TRBV19 and TRBJ2-1; D gene unclear. Trimming pared 3 bases from V and 7 bases from J, leaving 7 bases between. This CDR3 region has 12 residues. Germline V lookup: CDR1 LNHDA, CDR2 SQIVND (reference sequence). The CDR3 sequence is CASSIRENEQFF. Here the CDR3 DNA reads TGTGCCAGTAGTATTCGAGAGAATGAGCAGTTCTTC.

V gene TRBV5-1 combines with J gene TRBJ2-2; no definite D call. V was pared by 4 bases and J by 3 bases, with 1 base between. CDR3 size: 11 residues. Looked up from germline, CDR1 is SGHRS and CDR2 is YFSETQ. The CDR3 protein is CASSDTGELFF. The CDR3 DNA reads TGCGCCAGCAGCGACACCGGGGAGCTGTTTTTT.

This clone was detected only a few times. The genes are TRBV12-3 or TRBV12-4 and TRBJ2-1, with D perhaps matching TRBD2 (5 bases). The CDR3 length is 12 residues. Trimming left V 3 bases short and J 9 bases short, with 9 bases between. CDR3 nucleotides: TGTGCCAGCAGTTTCGTAGGGAGTGAGCAGTTCTTC. The encoded protein is CASSFVGSEQFF.

This chain uses TRBV6-1 with TRBJ2-1, with TRBD2 as a possible D gene (6 bases). The V end lost 3 bases, the J end lost 7 bases, and 16 bases lay between the germline ends. Per the germline V gene, CDR1 is MNHNS and CDR2 is SASEGT. This CDR3 is built from 15 residues. In DNA form, the CDR3 reads TGTGCCAGCAGTGATCTGGCGGGGCCGTGGAATGAGCAGTTCTTC. This codes for CASSDLAGPWNEQFF.

In this sample, this clone turned up many times. The CDR3 region has the DNA TGCGCCAGCAGCCCCCAGGTTAACTATGGCTACACCTTC. Its protein product is CASSPQVNYGYTF. This chain uses TRBV4-3 with TRBJ1-2; D is unresolved. This CDR3 region has 13 residues. The V and J ends lost 4 bases and 1 base respectively, with 7 bases between them. The V gene's germline CDR1 is LGHNA and CDR2 YSLEER.

V gene TRBV5-1 combines with J gene TRBJ1-2; the D gene is possibly TRBD1 (5 bases). Trimming stripped 6 bases from V and 8 bases from J, with 20 bases between. Germline CDR1 and CDR2: SGHRS and YFSETQ. This CDR3 is built from 14 residues. The CDR3 DNA reads TGCGCCAGCACCAATCCGGGGGATCCGGGAGGCTACACCTTC. This gives the protein CASTNPGDPGGYTF.

The rearrangement links TRBV7-6 to TRBJ1-1; no reliable D call. The germline gives CDR1 SGHVS, CDR2 FNYEAQ. The CDR3 sequence is 15 residues long. V lost 1 base to trimming and J lost 1 base, with 10 bases between them. The CDR3 DNA is TGTGCCAGCAGCTTAGTTTCACAGAGGAACACTGAAGCTTTCTTT. Protein: CASSLVSQRNTEAFF.

V is TRBV29-1 and J is TRBJ1-2; D is unresolved. The CDR3 spans 12 residues. Trimming removed 3 bases at V and 4 bases at J, with 9 bases between. Germline V lookup: CDR1 SQVTM, CDR2 ANQGSEA. In DNA form, the CDR3 reads TGCAGCGTTGAGGCAGCAGCCTATGGCTACACCTTC. It codes for CSVEAAAYGYTF.

The chain recombines TRBV7-8 with TRBJ2-2, with D tentatively TRBD2 (5 bases). Trimming cost V 1 base and J 4 bases, with 7 bases left between them. The germline V gene encodes CDR1 SGHVS and CDR2 FQNEAQ. CDR3 length: 14 amino acids. The CDR3 DNA reads TGTGCCAGCAGCTTAGTAGGGAGCACCGGGGAGCTGTTTTTT. Its translation: CASSLVGSTGELFF.

In DNA, the CDR3 is TGTGCCAGCAGCCCCGGGACTAGCGGGGGGGCCTTATTTGATACGCAGTATTTT. Encoded protein: CASSPGTSGGALFDTQYF. This rearrangement joins TRBV7-9 to TRBJ2-3, with TRBD2 matching 16 bases. The CDR3 totals 18 residues. Germline V gene lookup returns CDR1 SEHNR and CDR2 FQNEAQ (reference sequence). V trimming: 5 bases; J trimming: 6 bases; junction bases outside the gene matches: 11. The variable domain in full, completed from reference TRBV7-9 and TRBJ2-3, reads DTGVSQNPRHKITKRGQNVTFRCDPISEHNRLYWYRQTLGQGPEFLTYFQNEAQLEKSRLLSDRFSAERPKGSFSTLEIQRTEQGDSAMYLCASSPGTSGGALFDTQYFGPGTRLTVL.

V gene TRBV9 combines with J gene TRBJ1-4, with D hard to call. V was clipped by 4 bases and J by 8 bases, with 9 bases between them. Germline V CDR1 and CDR2: SGDLS, YYNGEE. The CDR3 length is 12 residues. The CDR3 region is CASSRGGEKLFF. CDR3 DNA sequence: TGTGCCAGCAGCCGCGGTGGGGAAAAACTGTTTTTT.

The V gene is TRBV6-5, the J gene TRBJ1-1, with D perhaps TRBD1 (5 bases). The CDR3 is made up of 14 amino acids. The germline CDR1 and CDR2 sequences are MNHEY and SVGAGI. The V gene lost 3 bases and the J gene lost 14 bases, with 22 bases spanning the gap. The CDR3 DNA sequence: TGTGCCAGCAGTTATCTTAAGGGAACATCAGGGAGGTTCTTT. As protein: CASSYLKGTSGRFF.

V and J are TRBV6-2 or TRBV6-3 and TRBJ1-1; TRBD1 is a possible D gene (5 bases). From germline, CDR1 is MNHEY and CDR2 SVGEGT. The CDR3 consists of 16 residues. V gave up 6 bases and J gave up 0 bases, with 17 bases separating them. The CDR3 DNA follows: TGTGCCAGCAGCCTTAGACAGACGTCTTTGAACACTGAAGCTTTCTTT. This encodes CASSLRQTSLNTEAFF.

This clone appeared a few times. The chain recombines TRBV7-2 with TRBJ1-5, with 7 bases aligning to TRBD1. The trim removed 3 bases at V and 0 bases at J, leaving 8 bases unmatched. This CDR3 spans 17 amino acids. In germline, CDR1 is SGHTA, CDR2 FQGNSA. The chain's CDR3 is CASSFWPGQISNQPQHF. The CDR3 DNA sequence: TGTGCCAGCAGCTTCTGGCCGGGACAGATTAGCAATCAGCCCCAGCATTTT.

The chain joins TRBV15 to TRBJ2-1; D tentatively reads TRBD1 or TRBD2 (5 bases each). The germline CDR1 and CDR2 sequences are LNHNV and YYDKDF (reference sequence). CDR3 length: 12 residues. Trimming cost V 3 bases and J 13 bases, with 13 bases left between them. Written as DNA, the CDR3 is TGTGCCACCAGCAGGGGGGAGACTAATCAGTTCTTC. Protein product: CATSRGETNQFF.

The chain joins TRBV29-1 to TRBJ1-5; D is undetermined. The CDR3 runs to 12 residues. The germline V gene encodes CDR1 SQVTM and CDR2 ANQGSEA. V lost 4 bases and J lost 3, with 7 bases in between. The CDR3 sequence: CSVGGINQPQHF. CDR3 sequence (DNA): TGCAGCGTTGGCGGAATCAATCAGCCCCAGCATTTT.